Sequencing of this T cell receptor beta chain was carried out in a study of shared clonotypes between healthy human individuals. General study points: In the sorted subsets, rarefaction showed sequencing was incomplete despite large depth. Few donors restricted represented genetic and exposure-history diversity.

Genomic DNA belonging to each subset was distributed in equal measure over several immunoSEQ plates. TCRdb keeps only in-frame clones here, not all; method: immunoSEQ multiplex PCR. Here the sample spans roughly 650,000 clones, roughly 97% being singletons. On this clone itself: Its antigen is unidentified.

This CDR3 contains 18 residues. J was trimmed by 0 bases and V by 6 bases; bases with no gene match: 11. Germline V gene data show CDR1 as SGHNT and CDR2 as YENEEA. Sequencing input: naive CD4+ T cells sorted from blood. The subset was: CD45RA+ positively selected. This chain uses TRBV11-3 with TRBJ2-3; 11 bases align to TRBD2. The clonotype originates from a woman aged 30 to 39 in good health. Here the CDR3 DNA reads TGTGCCAGCAGTACCGGGACTAGCGGTTCTGTTAGCACAGATACGCAGTATTTT. It specifies CASSTGTSGSVSTDTQYF. The full variable domain, its missing parts supplied by reference TRBV11-3 and TRBJ2-3, is EAGVVQSPRYKIIEKKQPVAFWCNPISGHNTLYWYLQNLGQGPELLIRYENEEAVDDSQLPKDRFSAERLKGVDSTLKIQPAELGDSAVYLCASSTGTSGSVSTDTQYFGPGTRLTVL.